Detailed here is one T cell receptor (beta chain). This clone was found once. Its antigen remains unidentified. The input lacks base qualities; no much larger clone sits a single base away. Trimming removed 5 bases from V and 6 bases from J, leaving 9 bases between the germline ends. Inclusive of the bounding cysteine and phenylalanine, the CDR3 is 12 residues long. The CDR3 DNA has 36 bases and is translated from base 1. Each collaborating institution followed its own protocols to collect whole blood in K2EDTA tubes. Collaborator samples were shipped for TCRbeta analysis as frozen whole blood, isolated PBMCs, or DNA extracted from either sample type. This sample stems from a study of blood T cell repertoires in COVID-19 (dated by TCRdb to 2020 to 2022). For context, the study as a whole: Samples from collaborators originated in the United States, Italy and Spain and spanned both the acute and convalescent phases of COVID-19. Samples were obtained from the ongoing ImmuneRACE study (first 160 participants) and from about 1,300 subjects provided by 6 global collaborators. The material from the prospective study consisted of cDNA or gDNA derived from T cells, B-cell-depleted T cells, or PBMCs. The sample metadata nearly always contained a de-identified subject ID, COVID-19 status, age in years and sex. HLA class I and class II types, where available, came from metadata supplied by the sample provider rather than from assay-based typing. Subjects who had been exposed to COVID-19, were actively infected with it, or had recovered from it provided the deeply sampled blood TCRbeta repertoires that made up the dataset. The repertoires were made available in a free public database intended to serve as a resource for research on the immune response to SARS-CoV-2. Broad study findings and their caveats: How much clinical and demographic metadata was included differed by source and by participant, and the metadata was provided uncurated.

The immunoSEQ Assay, a bias-controlled multiplex PCR, was used to amplify TCRbeta CDR3 regions from genomic DNA. Concerning the study's data processing: Nucleated cell counts per sample were estimated from amplification of reference gene primers within the assay. Sequence reads were collapsed and filtered to measure the absolute abundance of every unique TCRbeta CDR3 rearrangement. For each sample, productive Simpson clonality was calculated by taking the square root of Simpson's diversity index across productive rearrangements. Entries here come from immuneACCESS through TCRdb and include only in-frame sequences with V and J called. Some clones fail to appear in such tables; in the studies checked, an unresolved V gene covers under half of the shortfall, and the cause of the remainder is unknown. V, J and clone size reflect that table, while D and trimming were determined from the DNA. Within this sample are approximately 56,000 clones, with around 83% of them counted one time only. The ten largest clones capture roughly 7% of the sample.

The receptor was isolated from a man in his 70s with active COVID-19. Specimen: peripheral blood. Rearrangement joined TRBV12-3 or TRBV12-4 to TRBJ2-3; there is no confident call for the D gene. The CDR3 region: CASSPTRDTQYF. DNA sequence: TGTGCCAGCAGTCCAACTCGCGATACGCAGTATTTT.